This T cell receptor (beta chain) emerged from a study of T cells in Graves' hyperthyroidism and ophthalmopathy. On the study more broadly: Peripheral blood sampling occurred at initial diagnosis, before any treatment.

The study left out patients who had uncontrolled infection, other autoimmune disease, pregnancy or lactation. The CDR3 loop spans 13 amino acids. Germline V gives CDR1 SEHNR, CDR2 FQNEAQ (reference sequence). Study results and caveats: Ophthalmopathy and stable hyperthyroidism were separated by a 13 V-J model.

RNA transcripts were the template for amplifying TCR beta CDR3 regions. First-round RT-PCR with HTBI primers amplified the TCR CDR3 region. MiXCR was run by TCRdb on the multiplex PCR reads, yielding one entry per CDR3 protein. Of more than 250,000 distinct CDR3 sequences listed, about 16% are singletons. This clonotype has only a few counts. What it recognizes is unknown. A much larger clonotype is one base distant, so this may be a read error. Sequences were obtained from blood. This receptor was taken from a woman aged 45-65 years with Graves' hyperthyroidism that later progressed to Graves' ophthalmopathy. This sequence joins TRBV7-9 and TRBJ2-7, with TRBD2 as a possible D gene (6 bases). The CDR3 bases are TGTGCCAGCAGCTTAGGGACTATGTCGAAGCAGCACTTC. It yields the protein CASSLGTMSKQHF.